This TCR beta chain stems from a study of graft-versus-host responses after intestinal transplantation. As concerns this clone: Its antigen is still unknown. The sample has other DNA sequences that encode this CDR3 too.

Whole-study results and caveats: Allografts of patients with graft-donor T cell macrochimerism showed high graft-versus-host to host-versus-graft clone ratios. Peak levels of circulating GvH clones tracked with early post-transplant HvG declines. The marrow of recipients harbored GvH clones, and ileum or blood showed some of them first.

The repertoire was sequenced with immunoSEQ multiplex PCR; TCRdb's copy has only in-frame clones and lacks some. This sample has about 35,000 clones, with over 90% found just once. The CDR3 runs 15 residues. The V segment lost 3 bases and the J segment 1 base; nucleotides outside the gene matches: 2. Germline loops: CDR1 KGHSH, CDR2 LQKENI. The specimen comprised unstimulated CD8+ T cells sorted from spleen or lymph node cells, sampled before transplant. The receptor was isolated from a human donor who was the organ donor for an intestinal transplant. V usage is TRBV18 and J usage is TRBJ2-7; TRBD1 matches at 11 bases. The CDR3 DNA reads TGTGCCAGCTCACCCCGGGACAGGGGGTCCTACGAGCAGTACTTC. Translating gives CASSPRDRGSYEQYF.